These 12 T cell receptor beta chains came from one sample sequenced in a study of T cells in Graves' hyperthyroidism and ophthalmopathy. TCR beta CDR3 region amplification was performed from RNA transcripts. HTBI primers were employed in a first-round RT-PCR of the TCR CDR3. TCRdb itself ran the multiplex PCR reads through MiXCR, one entry per CDR3 protein. The sample lists some 690,000 distinct CDR3 sequences; 15% to 20% were seen once. Sequenced input: blood. The origin of the receptors is a man aged 50 to 59 with Graves' hyperthyroidism.

This clonotype was recorded many times. The V call is TRBV11-2, the J call TRBJ2-3; D is ambiguous. Looked up from germline, CDR1 is SGHAT and CDR2 is FQNNGV. Trimming shortened V by 0 bases and J by 4 bases, and 5 bases separated the two germline ends. CDR3 size: 13 residues. The CDR3 DNA reads as TGTGCCAGCAGCTTAGAATCTGCAGATACGCAGTATTTT. Translated: CASSLESADTQYF.

This clonotype occurred a few times. J is TRBJ1-4 and V is TRBV5-1; D is unresolved. Trimming left V 0 bases short and J 0 bases short, with 9 bases between. Germline loops: CDR1 SGHRS, CDR2 YFSETQ. There are 16 residues in the CDR3. The CDR3 bases are TGCGCCAGCAGCTTGGCACCGGTTCCAACTAATGAAAAACTGTTTTTT. Protein product: CASSLAPVPTNEKLFF.

There are a few counts of this clonotype. The chain couples TRBV5-6 to TRBJ1-2; D is possibly TRBD1 (6 bases). The CDR3 consists of 15 residues. Deletions cut 2 bases from V and 3 bases from J, with 14 bases between. Per germline, CDR1 SGHDT and CDR2 YYEEEE. The CDR3 coding sequence is TGTGCCAGCAGCTTTAGTCCGGACAGCCACTATGGCTACACCTTC. It translates to CASSFSPDSHYGYTF. Variable domain in full (rest from reference TRBV5-6 and TRBJ1-2): DAGVTQSPTHLIKTRGQQVTLRCSPKSGHDTVSWYQQALGQGPQFIFQYYEEEERQRGNFPDRFSGHQFPNYSSELNVNALLLGDSALYLCASSFSPDSHYGYTFGSGTRLTVV.

V and J are TRBV20-1 and TRBJ2-7; D remains ambiguous. The CDR3 contains 11 residues. CDR1 is DFQATT and CDR2 is SNEGSKA in the germline V gene (reference sequence). Deletions cut 3 bases from V and 5 bases from J, with 8 bases between. This CDR3 is CSASPVNEQYF. In DNA, the CDR3 is TGCAGTGCTAGTCCGGTAAACGAGCAGTACTTC.

The DNA for the CDR3 is TGTGCCAGCAGCAGCCCCGGGACAGGGATTTACGAGCAGTACTTC. Protein product: CASSSPGTGIYEQYF. The chain carries TRBV7-9 and TRBJ2-7; 9 bases fit TRBD1. The germline gives CDR1 SEHNR, CDR2 FQNEAQ (reference sequence). CDR3 size: 15 residues. J lost 4 bases, V lost 5 bases, and 9 bases had no gene match.

This clonotype has more than one count but fewer than ten. For the CDR3, the DNA is TGTGCCAGCATTTCCTATCTGGGAAGGAACACTGAAGCTTTCTTT. It is translated as CASISYLGRNTEAFF. The chain links TRBV12-3 or TRBV12-4 to TRBJ1-1; D is unclear. The germline V and J ends were trimmed by 7 bases and 1 base, with 16 bases remaining between them. CDR3 length: 15 amino acids.

This clonotype was counted between two and nine times. This chain uses TRBV6-2 or TRBV6-3 with TRBJ1-2, with D tentatively TRBD1 (5 bases). V was shortened by 0 bases and J by 6 bases, with 11 bases between the two germline ends. Per the germline V gene, CDR1 is MNHEY and CDR2 is SVGEGT. CDR3 length: 14 residues. Here the CDR3 reads CASSYSRRGDGYTF. CDR3 in DNA: TGTGCCAGCAGTTACTCGCGCAGAGGGGATGGCTACACCTTC.

At least ten counts were recorded for this clonotype. This chain links TRBV6-5 with TRBJ2-6, with 7 bases identical to TRBD2. The CDR3 is made up of 18 amino acids. Germline assignment: CDR1 MNHEY and CDR2 SVGAGI. With 0 bases clipped from V and 0 bases from J, the junction kept 5 bases outside the gene matches. The CDR3 loop reads CASSYSGLGSSGANVLTF. CDR3 DNA: TGTGCCAGCAGTTACTCCGGACTAGGAAGCTCTGGGGCCAACGTCCTGACTTTC.

This clonotype was seen a few times. A read error may be the cause here, since a much bigger clone is one base away. This rearrangement joins TRBV6-2 or TRBV6-3 to TRBJ1-1; D perhaps matches TRBD1 (5 bases). V lost 6 bases to trimming and J lost 4 bases, with 9 bases between them. Germline V lookup: CDR1 MNHEY, CDR2 SVGEGT. This CDR3 has 12 amino acids. The DNA of the CDR3 is TGTGCCAGCAGACAGGCAATCACTGAAGCTTTCTTT. It specifies CASRQAITEAFF.

This clonotype occurred many times. The CDR3 sequence is CASSLSTPGTSSYEQYF. Written as DNA, the CDR3 is TGTGCCAGCAGTTTATCCACCCCCGGGACTAGTAGTTACGAGCAGTACTTC. The V and J genes are TRBV27 and TRBJ2-7; the match to TRBD2 covers 8 bases. Looked up from germline, CDR1 is MNHEY and CDR2 is SMNVEV (reference sequence). The junction had 11 bases not matched to a gene; V was cut back by 0 bases and J by 4 bases. The CDR3 has 17 amino acids.

The chain links TRBV6-7 to TRBJ2-3; the D is unclear. TRBV6-7 is identified as an open reading frame with a role that is uncertain. This CDR3 contains 20 residues. Deletions cut 2 bases from V and 0 bases from J, with 24 bases between. DNA for the CDR3: TGTGCCAGCAGTTACGATCGACCGAAAGGCCCGTTCGTCAGCACAGATACGCAGTATTTT. This gives the protein CASSYDRPKGPFVSTDTQYF.

This clonotype was observed at least ten times. The V and J genes are TRBV28 and TRBJ2-7; 12 bases agree with TRBD2. This CDR3 contains 14 residues. Germline loops: CDR1 MDHEN, CDR2 SYDVKM. V lost 5 bases, J lost 6 bases, and 5 bases stayed unmatched. CDR3 DNA: TGTGCCAGCAGTCCTGGACTAGCGGGAAGCGAGCAGTACTTC. This encodes CASSPGLAGSEQYF.